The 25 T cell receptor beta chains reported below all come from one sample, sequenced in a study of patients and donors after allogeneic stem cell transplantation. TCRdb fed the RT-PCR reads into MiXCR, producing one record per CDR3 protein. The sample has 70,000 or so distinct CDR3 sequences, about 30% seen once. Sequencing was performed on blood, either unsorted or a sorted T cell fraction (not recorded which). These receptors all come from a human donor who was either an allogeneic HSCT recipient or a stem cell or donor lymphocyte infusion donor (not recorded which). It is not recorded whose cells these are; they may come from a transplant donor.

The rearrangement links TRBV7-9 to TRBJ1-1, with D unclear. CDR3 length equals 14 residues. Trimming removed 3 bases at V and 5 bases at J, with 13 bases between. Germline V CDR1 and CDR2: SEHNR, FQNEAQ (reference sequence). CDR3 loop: CASSFAGVLTEAFF. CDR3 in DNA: TGTGCCAGCAGCTTTGCAGGAGTTTTAACTGAAGCTTTCTTT.

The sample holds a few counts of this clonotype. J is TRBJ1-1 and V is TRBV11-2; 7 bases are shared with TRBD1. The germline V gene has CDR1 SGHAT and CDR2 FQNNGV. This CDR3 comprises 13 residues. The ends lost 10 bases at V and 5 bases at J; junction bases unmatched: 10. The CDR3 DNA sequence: TGTGCCACTATAAGGACAGGAGAGACTGAAGCTTTCTTT. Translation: CATIRTGETEAFF.

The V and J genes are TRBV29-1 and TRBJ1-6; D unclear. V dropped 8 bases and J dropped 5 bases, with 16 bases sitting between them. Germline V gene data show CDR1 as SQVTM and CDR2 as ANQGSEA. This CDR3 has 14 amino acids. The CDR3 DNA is TGCAGCCCCCGGGCAGGAGAAGATAATTCACCCCTCCACTTT. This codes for CSPRAGEDNSPLHF.

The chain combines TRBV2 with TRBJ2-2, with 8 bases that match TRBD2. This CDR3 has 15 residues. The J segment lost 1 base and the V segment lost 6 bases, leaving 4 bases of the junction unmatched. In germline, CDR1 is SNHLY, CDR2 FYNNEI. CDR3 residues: CASRTSGGNTGELFF. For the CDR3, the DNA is TGTGCCAGCAGAACCAGCGGGGGGAACACCGGGGAGCTGTTTTTT.

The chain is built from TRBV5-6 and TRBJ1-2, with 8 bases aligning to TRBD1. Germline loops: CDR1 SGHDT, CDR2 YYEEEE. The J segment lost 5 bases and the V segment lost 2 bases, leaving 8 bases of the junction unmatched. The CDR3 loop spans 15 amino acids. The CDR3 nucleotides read TGTGCCAGCAGCTTCTCGGACAGGGCTGTGTATGGCTACACCTTC. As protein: CASSFSDRAVYGYTF.

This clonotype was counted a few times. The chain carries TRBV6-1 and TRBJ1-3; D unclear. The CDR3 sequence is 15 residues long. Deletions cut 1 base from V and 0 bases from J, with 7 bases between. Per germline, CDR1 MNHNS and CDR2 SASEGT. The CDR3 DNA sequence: TGTGCCAGCAGTGAAGGCTGGAGCTCTGGAAACACCATATATTTT. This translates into CASSEGWSSGNTIYF.

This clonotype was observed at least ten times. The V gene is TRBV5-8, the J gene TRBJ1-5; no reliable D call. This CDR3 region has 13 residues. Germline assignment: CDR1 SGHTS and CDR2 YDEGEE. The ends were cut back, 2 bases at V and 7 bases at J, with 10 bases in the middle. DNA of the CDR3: TGTGCCAGCAGCTTTTTACGGAACCAGCCCCAGCATTTT. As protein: CASSFLRNQPQHF.

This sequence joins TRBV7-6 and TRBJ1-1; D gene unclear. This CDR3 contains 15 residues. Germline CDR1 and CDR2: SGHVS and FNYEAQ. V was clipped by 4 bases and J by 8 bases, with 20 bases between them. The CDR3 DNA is TGTGCCAGCAGCTCCCGACACCTAAGGGAGGGCGAAGCTTTCTTT. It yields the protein CASSSRHLREGEAFF.

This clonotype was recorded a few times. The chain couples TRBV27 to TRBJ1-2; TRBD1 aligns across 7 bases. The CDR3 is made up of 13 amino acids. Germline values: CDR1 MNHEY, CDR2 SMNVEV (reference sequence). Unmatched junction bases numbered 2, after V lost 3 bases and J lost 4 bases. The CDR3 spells CASSFRQGYGYTF. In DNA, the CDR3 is TGTGCCAGCAGTTTCCGACAGGGCTATGGCTACACCTTC.

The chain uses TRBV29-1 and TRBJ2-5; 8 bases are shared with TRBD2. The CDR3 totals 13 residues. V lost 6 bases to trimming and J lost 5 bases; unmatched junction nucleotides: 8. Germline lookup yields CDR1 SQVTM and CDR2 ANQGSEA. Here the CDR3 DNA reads TGCAGCGTGGCGGGAGGCCAGGGGGAGACCCAGTACTTC. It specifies CSVAGGQGETQYF. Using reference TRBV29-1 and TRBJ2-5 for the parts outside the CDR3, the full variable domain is SAVISQKPSRDICQRGTSLTIQCQVDSQVTMMFWYRQQPGQSLTLIATANQGSEATYESGFVIDKFPISRPNLTFSTLTVSNMSPEDSSIYLCSVAGGQGETQYFGPGTRLLVL.

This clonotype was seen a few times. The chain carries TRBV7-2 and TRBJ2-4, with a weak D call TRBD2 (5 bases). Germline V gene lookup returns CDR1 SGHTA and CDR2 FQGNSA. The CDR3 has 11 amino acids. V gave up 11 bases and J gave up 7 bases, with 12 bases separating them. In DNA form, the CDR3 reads TGTGCCGGGTGGACTCCGAACATTCAGTACTTC. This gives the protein CAGWTPNIQYF.

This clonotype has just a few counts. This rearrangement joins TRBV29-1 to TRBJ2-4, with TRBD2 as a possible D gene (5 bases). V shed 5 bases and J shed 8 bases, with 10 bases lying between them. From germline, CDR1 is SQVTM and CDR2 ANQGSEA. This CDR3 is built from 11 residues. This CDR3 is CSVLERDIQYF. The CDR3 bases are TGCAGCGTTCTTGAGAGGGACATTCAGTACTTC.

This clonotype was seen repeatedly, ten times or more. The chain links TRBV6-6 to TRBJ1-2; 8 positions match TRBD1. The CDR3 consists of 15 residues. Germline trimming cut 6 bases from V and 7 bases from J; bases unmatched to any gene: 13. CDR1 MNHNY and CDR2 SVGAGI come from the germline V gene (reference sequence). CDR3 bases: TGTGCCAGCAGCGCTCACGACAGGGGAGTTAGTGGCTACACCTTC. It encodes CASSAHDRGVSGYTF.

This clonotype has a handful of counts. The CDR3, as DNA: TGCAGTGCAATCACTAGCGGGATTACAGATACGCAGTATTTT. It is translated as CSAITSGITDTQYF. This chain connects TRBV20-1 to TRBJ2-3; 10 bases match TRBD2. The V gene's germline CDR1 is DFQATT and CDR2 SNEGSKA (reference sequence). Losses at the gene ends were 6 bases for V and 3 bases for J; bases not matched to a gene: 6. The CDR3 consists of 14 residues.

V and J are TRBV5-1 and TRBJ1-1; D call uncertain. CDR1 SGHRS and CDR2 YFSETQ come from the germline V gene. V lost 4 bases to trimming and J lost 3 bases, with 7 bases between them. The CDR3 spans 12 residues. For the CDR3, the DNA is TGCGCCAGCAGCATCGGGGACACTGAAGCTTTCTTT. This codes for CASSIGDTEAFF.

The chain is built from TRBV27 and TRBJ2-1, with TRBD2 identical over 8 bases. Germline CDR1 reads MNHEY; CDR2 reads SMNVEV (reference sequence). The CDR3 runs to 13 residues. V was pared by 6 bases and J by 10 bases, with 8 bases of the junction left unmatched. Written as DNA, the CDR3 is TGTGCCAGCAGCTGGACTAGCAAGAGGGAGCAGTTCTTC. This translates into CASSWTSKREQFF.

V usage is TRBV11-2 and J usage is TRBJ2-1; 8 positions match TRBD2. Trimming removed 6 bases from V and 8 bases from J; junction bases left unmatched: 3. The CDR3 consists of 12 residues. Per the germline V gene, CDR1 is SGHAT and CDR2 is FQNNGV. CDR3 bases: TGTGCCAGCAGATTTAGCGGGGATGAGCAGTTCTTC. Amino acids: CASRFSGDEQFF.

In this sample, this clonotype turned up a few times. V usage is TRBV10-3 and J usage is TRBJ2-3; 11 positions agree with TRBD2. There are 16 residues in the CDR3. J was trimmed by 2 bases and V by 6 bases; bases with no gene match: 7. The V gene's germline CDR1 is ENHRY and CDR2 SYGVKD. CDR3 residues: CAISPGLAEHTDTQYF. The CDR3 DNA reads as TGTGCCATCAGCCCGGGACTAGCGGAGCACACAGATACGCAGTATTTT.

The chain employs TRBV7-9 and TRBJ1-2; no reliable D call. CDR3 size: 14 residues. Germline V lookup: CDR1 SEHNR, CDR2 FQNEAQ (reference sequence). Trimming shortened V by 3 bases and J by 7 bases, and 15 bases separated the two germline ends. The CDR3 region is CASSLILTGPGYTF. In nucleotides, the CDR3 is TGTGCCAGCAGCTTGATCCTCACTGGGCCTGGCTACACCTTC.

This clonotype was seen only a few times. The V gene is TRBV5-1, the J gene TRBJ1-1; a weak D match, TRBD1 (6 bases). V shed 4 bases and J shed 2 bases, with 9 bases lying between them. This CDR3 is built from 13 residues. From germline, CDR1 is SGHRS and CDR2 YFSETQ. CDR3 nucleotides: TGCGCCAGCAGCCAGGGGCGAAACACTGAAGCTTTCTTT. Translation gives CASSQGRNTEAFF.

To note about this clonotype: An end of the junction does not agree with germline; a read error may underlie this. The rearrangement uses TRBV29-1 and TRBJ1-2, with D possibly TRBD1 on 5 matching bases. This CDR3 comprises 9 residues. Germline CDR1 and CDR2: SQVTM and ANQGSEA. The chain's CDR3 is CSVEMGRGF. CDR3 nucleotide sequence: TGCAGCGTTGAGATGGGAAGGGGATTC.

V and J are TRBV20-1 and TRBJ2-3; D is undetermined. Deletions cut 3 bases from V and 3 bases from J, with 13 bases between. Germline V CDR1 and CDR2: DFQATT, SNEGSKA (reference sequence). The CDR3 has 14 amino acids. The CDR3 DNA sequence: TGCAGTGCTAGTAGGCAGGTGAATACAGATACGCAGTATTTT. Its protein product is CSASRQVNTDTQYF.

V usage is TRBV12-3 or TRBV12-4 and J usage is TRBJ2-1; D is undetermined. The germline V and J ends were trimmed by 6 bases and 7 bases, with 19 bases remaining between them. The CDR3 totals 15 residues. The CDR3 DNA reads TGTGCCAGCAGCTCATCCGGCCTCCCATCTAATGAGCAGTTCTTC. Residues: CASSSSGLPSNEQFF.

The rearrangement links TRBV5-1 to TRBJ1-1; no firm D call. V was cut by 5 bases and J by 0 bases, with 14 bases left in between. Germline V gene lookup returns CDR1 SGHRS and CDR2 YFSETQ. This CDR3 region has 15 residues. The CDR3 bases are TGCGCCAGCAGGATAGGCAGGCCGCTGAACACTGAAGCTTTCTTT. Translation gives CASRIGRPLNTEAFF. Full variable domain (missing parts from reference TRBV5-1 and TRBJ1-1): KAGVTQTPRYLIKTRGQQVTLSCSPISGHRSVSWYQQTPGQGLQFLFEYFSETQRNKGNFPGRFSGRQFSNSRSEMNVSTLELGDSALYLCASRIGRPLNTEAFFGQGTRLTVV.

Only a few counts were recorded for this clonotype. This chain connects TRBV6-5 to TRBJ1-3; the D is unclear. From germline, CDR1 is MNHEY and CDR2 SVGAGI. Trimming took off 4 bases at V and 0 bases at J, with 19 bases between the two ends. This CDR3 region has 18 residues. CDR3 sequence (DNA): TGTGCCAGCAGTTCCTACCCTGGGGAAGGCAGCTCTGGAAACACCATATATTTT. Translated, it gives CASSSYPGEGSSGNTIYF.